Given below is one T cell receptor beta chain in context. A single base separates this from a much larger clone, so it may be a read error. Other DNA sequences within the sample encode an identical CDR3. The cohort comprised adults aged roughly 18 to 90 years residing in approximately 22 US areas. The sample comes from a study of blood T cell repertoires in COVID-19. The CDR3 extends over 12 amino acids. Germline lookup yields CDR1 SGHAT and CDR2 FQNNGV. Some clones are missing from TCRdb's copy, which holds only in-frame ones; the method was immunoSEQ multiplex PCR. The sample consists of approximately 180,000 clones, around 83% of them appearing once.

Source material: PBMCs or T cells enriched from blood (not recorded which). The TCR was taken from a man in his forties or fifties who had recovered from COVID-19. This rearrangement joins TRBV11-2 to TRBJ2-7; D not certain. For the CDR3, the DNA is TGTGCTAGCAGCTCCTCTCCTACCGAGCAGTACTTC. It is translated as CASSSSPTEQYF.